Below, 32 T cell receptor beta chains from the same sample are listed, as sequenced in a study of T cells in Graves' hyperthyroidism and ophthalmopathy. TCR beta CDR3 regions were amplified from RNA. RT-PCR in the first round (using the HTBI primer set) targeted the TCR CDR3. TCRdb processed the multiplex PCR reads anew with MiXCR; each CDR3 protein has one entry. The table records over 200,000 distinct CDR3 sequences, more than 14% of them present only once. The sample consisted of blood. Receptors were obtained from a woman aged 40 to 55 with Graves' hyperthyroidism that later progressed to Graves' ophthalmopathy.

The sample holds many counts of this clonotype. This chain connects TRBV28 to TRBJ2-5; no clear D. Germline loops: CDR1 MDHEN, CDR2 SYDVKM. Between the trimmed V and J ends, which lost 7 bases and 5 bases, there was a span of 11 bases. The CDR3 is 12 amino acids. Here the CDR3 reads CASTRQAETQYF. The CDR3 region has the DNA TGTGCCAGCACCCGCCAAGCGGAGACCCAGTACTTC.

This clonotype was observed a few times. The chain links TRBV7-2 to TRBJ2-5, with D perhaps TRBD1 (5 bases). Deletions cut 1 base from V and 1 base from J, with 13 bases between. Per germline, CDR1 SGHTA and CDR2 FQGNSA. The CDR3 totals 16 residues. The CDR3 region is CASSLVPQGSQETQYF. As DNA, the CDR3 is TGTGCCAGCAGCTTAGTCCCGCAGGGAAGCCAAGAGACCCAGTACTTC.

This clonotype was recorded many times. The V and J genes are TRBV11-3 and TRBJ2-1; D gene unclear. Germline CDR1 is SGHNT and CDR2 is YENEEA. The length of the CDR3 is 14 residues. V was pared by 4 bases and J by 6 bases, with 13 bases between. CDR3 coding DNA: TGTGCCAGCAGCTCCTACCGGGCGCCCAATGAGCAGTTCTTC. Its protein product is CASSSYRAPNEQFF.

This clonotype was found many times. The rearrangement joins TRBV20-1 to TRBJ2-4; 8 nucleotides line up with TRBD2. This CDR3 contains 20 residues. Germline V gene data show CDR1 as DFQATT and CDR2 as SNEGSKA (reference sequence). J gave up 1 base and V 6 bases, and 23 bases lay outside the gene matches. The CDR3, as DNA: TGCAGTGCCCGGGGGGGGGTGCGCGGATTGCGGGAGAGGGCCAAAAACATTCAGTACTTC. Translated: CSARGGVRGLRERAKNIQYF.

A note on this clonotype: A much larger clonotype is one base distant, so this may be a read error. This CDR3 is missing its conserved last phenylalanine or tryptophan, likely due to a read error. The J gene is TRBJ2-1, the V gene TRBV5-8; TRBD2 matches 10 bases. Germline trimming cut 4 bases from V and 3 bases from J; bases unmatched to any gene: 10. Germline-derived CDR1 and CDR2 are SGHTS and YDEGEE. The CDR3 is made up of 17 amino acids. CDR3 nucleotides: TGTGCCAGCAGCAAGGTCATCCTAGCGGGAGTCTACAATGAGCAGTTCTCC. The encoded protein is CASSKVILAGVYNEQFS.

V and J are TRBV13 and TRBJ2-5; 13 bases are shared with TRBD2. CDR1 PRHDT and CDR2 FYEKMQ come from the germline V gene (reference sequence). V was pared by 5 bases and J by 2 bases, with 8 bases of the junction left unmatched. The CDR3 runs 17 residues. CDR3 sequence reads: CASSTRTSGSRQETQYF. CDR3 nucleotides: TGTGCCAGCAGCACCCGGACTAGCGGGAGCCGACAAGAGACCCAGTACTTC. The variable domain in full, completed from reference TRBV13 and TRBJ2-5, reads AAGVIQSPRHLIKEKRETATLKCYPIPRHDTVYWYQQGPGQDPQFLISFYEKMQSDKGSIPDRFSAQQFSDYHSELNMSSLELGDSALYFCASSTRTSGSRQETQYFGPGTRLLVL.

This clonotype was detected many times. This chain joins TRBV9 and TRBJ2-1; D could derive from TRBD1 or TRBD2 (5 bases each). CDR3 length equals 15 residues. V was clipped by 3 bases and J by 7 bases, with 17 bases between them. The germline V gene has CDR1 SGDLS and CDR2 YYNGEE. The CDR3 region is CASSASPGASNEQFF. Here the CDR3 DNA reads TGTGCCAGCAGCGCATCACCCGGGGCTAGTAATGAGCAGTTCTTC.

This clonotype occurred many times. The V gene is TRBV7-9, the J gene TRBJ2-1; 12 bases are shared with TRBD2. Germline V gives CDR1 SEHNR, CDR2 FQNEAQ (reference sequence). Trimming at V came to 5 bases and at J to 6 bases, leaving 8 bases not matched to a gene. The CDR3 is 16 amino acids. Here the CDR3 DNA reads TGTGCCAGCAGCGAACCGGGACTAGCGGGCGGCAATGAGCAGTTCTTC. It specifies CASSEPGLAGGNEQFF.

This clonotype appeared many times. The chain links TRBV3-1 to TRBJ1-6; D gene unclear. Per the germline V gene, CDR1 is LGHDT and CDR2 is YNNKEL (reference sequence). V gave up 0 bases and J gave up 9 bases, with 12 bases separating them. The CDR3 contains 15 residues. The CDR3 nucleotides read TGTGCCAGCAGCCAAGAATACGGGCACGGTTCACCCCTCCACTTT. Translated, it gives CASSQEYGHGSPLHF.

This clonotype was found many times. J is TRBJ2-7 and V is TRBV28; TRBD1 agrees at 7 bases. The germline V gene has CDR1 MDHEN and CDR2 SYDVKM. This CDR3 comprises 14 residues. With 7 bases clipped from V and 2 bases from J, the junction kept 8 bases outside the gene matches. The CDR3 region has the DNA TGTGCCAGCACTTACAGGGGTGGTGCCTACGAGCAGTACTTC. Protein product: CASTYRGGAYEQYF.

This clonotype appeared many times. The chain employs TRBV2 and TRBJ2-2; D tentatively fits TRBD1 or TRBD2 (5 bases each). Germline lookup yields CDR1 SNHLY and CDR2 FYNNEI. V was clipped by 6 bases and J by 4 bases, with 12 bases between them. This CDR3 has 14 amino acids. This chain's CDR3 is CASRGRETTGELFF. The CDR3 nucleotides are TGTGCCAGCAGAGGCAGGGAGACCACCGGGGAGCTGTTTTTT. Full variable domain (missing parts from reference TRBV2 and TRBJ2-2): EPEVTQTPSHQVTQMGQEVILRCVPISNHLYFYWYRQILGQKVEFLVSFYNNEISEKSEIFDDQFSVERPDGSNFTLKIRSTKLEDSAMYFCASRGRETTGELFFGEGSRLTVL.

This rearrangement joins TRBV20-1 to TRBJ2-3, with a tentative D call TRBD1 (6 bases). V lost 0 bases to trimming and J lost 4 bases, with 17 bases between them. CDR3 length: 16 residues. Germline CDR1 and CDR2: DFQATT and SNEGSKA (reference sequence). In DNA, the CDR3 is TGCAGTGCTAGAGATGAGGATCAGGGGCCCGCAGATACGCAGTATTTT. Translated: CSARDEDQGPADTQYF.

Many counts were recorded for this clonotype. CDR3 sequence: CASSSRSTSGSNEQFF. The CDR3 DNA sequence: TGTGCCAGCAGCTCCAGGTCGACTAGCGGGAGCAATGAGCAGTTCTTC. The V and J genes are TRBV7-9 and TRBJ2-1; 12 bases are shared with TRBD2. J gave up 6 bases and V 4 bases, and 7 bases lay outside the gene matches. The CDR3 extends over 16 amino acids. The germline V gene encodes CDR1 SEHNR and CDR2 FQNEAQ (reference sequence).

This clonotype was seen once. The V gene is TRBV20-1, the J gene TRBJ1-1; D might be TRBD1 (5 bases). The CDR3 covers 14 residues. Germline CDR1 DFQATT, CDR2 SNEGSKA (reference sequence). Trimming pared 3 bases from V and 1 base from J, leaving 12 bases between. This CDR3 is CSARGGAQNTEAFF. As DNA, the CDR3 is TGCAGTGCTAGGGGAGGGGCGCAGAACACTGAAGCTTTCTTT.

In its sample, this clonotype was seen many times. V gene TRBV12-3 or TRBV12-4 combines with J gene TRBJ2-4; 10 nucleotides agree with TRBD1. V was clipped by 6 bases and J by 8 bases; unmatched bases: 7. The CDR3 is made up of 14 amino acids. CDR3 nucleotides: TGTGCCAGCAGCTATACCGGGACAGGGGACATTCAGTACTTC. Amino acid sequence: CASSYTGTGDIQYF.

This clonotype has just a few counts. The chain uses TRBV3-1 and TRBJ2-7; either TRBD1 or TRBD2 may supply D (5 bases each). V lost 3 bases to trimming and J lost 2 bases, with 23 bases between them. The CDR3 has 18 residues. The V gene's germline CDR1 is LGHDT and CDR2 YNNKEL (reference sequence). CDR3 bases: TGTGCCAGCAGCCACTGGACCTTGGGGGAGTTGAGTGCCTACGAGCAGTACTTC. Residues: CASSHWTLGELSAYEQYF.

This clonotype showed up many times. The chain employs TRBV5-1 and TRBJ1-4; D perhaps matches TRBD1 (5 bases). The CDR3 is 15 residues long. The germline CDR1 and CDR2 sequences are SGHRS and YFSETQ. Trimming took 1 base from V and 6 from J, leaving 13 bases between them. Written as DNA, the CDR3 is TGCGCCAGCAGCTTGTTAAATGGAGGGGATGAAAAACTGTTTTTT. Amino acid sequence: CASSLLNGGDEKLFF. The variable domain in full, with the rest retrieved from reference TRBV5-1 and TRBJ1-4, is KAGVTQTPRYLIKTRGQQVTLSCSPISGHRSVSWYQQTPGQGLQFLFEYFSETQRNKGNFPGRFSGRQFSNSRSEMNVSTLELGDSALYLCASSLLNGGDEKLFFGSGTQLSVL.

With regard to this clonotype: Mismatch with germline at one junction end may stem from a read error. The V and J genes are TRBV7-3 and TRBJ2-3, with D maybe TRBD1 (6 bases). CDR1 and CDR2 from the germline V gene are SGHTA and FQGTGA. The CDR3 runs 15 residues. For the CDR3, the DNA is TGTGCCAGCAGCCAGACAGGCTTTAGCACAGATACGCAGTCTTTT. Encoded protein: CASSQTGFSTDTQSF.

In the case of this clonotype: A much larger clone sits a single nucleotide away, making a read error possible. The chain has TRBV15 and TRBJ2-1; D is perhaps TRBD1 or TRBD2 (5 bases each). Germline-derived CDR1 and CDR2 are LNHNV and YYDKDF (reference sequence). The CDR3 has 14 amino acids. CDR3 protein: CAASREGREKEQFF. The CDR3 DNA reads TGTGCCGCCAGCAGAGAAGGCAGGGAGAAAGAGCAGTTCTTC.

Ten or more counts support this clonotype. This chain links TRBV4-1 with TRBJ2-7; TRBD2 matches 16 bases. The germline V gene has CDR1 MGHRA and CDR2 YSYEKL. The CDR3 contains 18 residues. With V trimmed by 2 bases and J by 3 bases, 7 bases remained unmatched. The CDR3 bases are TGCGCCAGCAGCCAACCGGGACTAGCGGGAGGGTGGAGCTACGAGCAGTACTTC. It codes for CASSQPGLAGGWSYEQYF.

This clonotype was counted ten times or more. This chain connects TRBV7-9 to TRBJ2-7, with D tentatively TRBD2 (6 bases). Germline CDR1 SEHNR, CDR2 FQNEAQ (reference sequence). V lost 5 bases, J lost 3 bases, and 17 bases lay in between. The CDR3 extends over 15 amino acids. CDR3 protein: CASSPTGAGRYEQYF. CDR3 nucleotides: TGTGCCAGCAGCCCCACTGGGGCGGGACGCTACGAGCAGTACTTC.

This clonotype was recorded many times. The chain recombines TRBV14 with TRBJ1-1; possible D gene TRBD1, 5 bases. The V gene lost 8 bases and the J gene lost 5 bases, with 12 bases spanning the gap. CDR3 length equals 12 residues. Per the germline V gene, CDR1 is SGHDN and CDR2 is FVKESK. CDR3 sequence: CASHSGGTEAFF. The CDR3 DNA reads TGTGCCAGCCACTCGGGGGGGACTGAAGCTTTCTTT.

The chain is built from TRBV6-1 and TRBJ2-2, with D perhaps TRBD2 (6 bases). CDR3 length: 15 residues. Germline CDR1 is MNHNS and CDR2 is SASEGT. V lost 7 bases and J 4 bases, leaving 16 bases between the germline ends. This CDR3 is CASMGLARFTGELFF. In DNA form, the CDR3 reads TGTGCCAGCATGGGGCTAGCGAGATTCACCGGGGAGCTGTTTTTT.

This clonotype has at least ten counts. J is TRBJ2-2 and V is TRBV18, with a tentative D call TRBD2 (6 bases). Per the germline V gene, CDR1 is KGHSH and CDR2 is LQKENI. V lost 6 bases and J lost 7, with 24 bases in between. The CDR3 is 17 amino acids. Here the CDR3 reads CASSLRGAGPTNGELFF. CDR3 DNA sequence: TGTGCCAGCTCCTTAAGAGGTGCGGGACCGACCAACGGGGAGCTGTTTTTT. Using reference TRBV18 and TRBJ2-2 for the parts outside the CDR3, the full variable domain is NAGVMQNPRHLVRRRGQEARLRCSPMKGHSHVYWYRQLPEEGLKFMVYLQKENIIDESGMPKERFSAEFPKEGPSILRIQQVVRGDSAAYFCASSLRGAGPTNGELFFGEGSRLTVL.

This clonotype was recorded many times. DNA for the CDR3: TGTGCCAGCAGTTTATACGGACTAGCGGGAGAATCGTTCGAGCAGTACTTC. Translating gives CASSLYGLAGESFEQYF. The gene calls are TRBV28 and TRBJ2-7; TRBD2 aligns across 13 bases. CDR1 and CDR2 (germline): MDHEN, SYDVKM. V shed 1 base, J shed 6 bases, and the junction held 9 bases outside the gene matches. The CDR3 is 17 residues long.

This clonotype was counted at least ten times. This chain connects TRBV10-3 to TRBJ1-1; unclear D gene. Trimming took off 2 bases at V and 4 bases at J, with 17 bases between the two ends. Germline V gene data show CDR1 as ENHRY and CDR2 as SYGVKD. This CDR3 has 16 residues. The CDR3 bases are TGTGCCATCAGTGAGGTCCAAAGTTATCGTTTCACTGAAGCTTTCTTT. The encoded protein is CAISEVQSYRFTEAFF.

The chain joins TRBV28 to TRBJ1-6, with no clear D. Germline loops: CDR1 MDHEN, CDR2 SYDVKM. V lost 4 bases and J lost 7, with 8 bases in between. This CDR3 region has 13 residues. The chain's CDR3 is CASSYSENSPLHF. The CDR3 DNA follows: TGTGCCAGCAGTTATTCAGAGAATTCACCCCTCCACTTT.

This clonotype was counted only a few times. This rearrangement joins TRBV5-6 to TRBJ2-5; the match to TRBD1 covers 7 bases. Losses at the gene ends were 4 bases for V and 4 bases for J; bases not matched to a gene: 7. Germline V gene sequence: CDR1 SGHDT, CDR2 YYEEEE. CDR3 length: 14 amino acids. CDR3 residues: CASSATGELETQYF. In DNA, the CDR3 is TGTGCCAGCAGCGCCACAGGGGAGTTAGAGACCCAGTACTTC.

A note on this clonotype: A much larger clonotype is one base distant, so this may be a read error. The chain has TRBV7-9 and TRBJ2-1; TRBD2 aligns across 7 bases. The CDR3 length is 16 residues. Germline CDR1 reads SEHNR; CDR2 reads FQNEAQ (reference sequence). CDR3 sequence (DNA): TGTGCCAGCAGCCGGAGAAAGGGAGGGAGTCTCGATGAGCAGCTCTTC. Amino acids: CASSRRKGGSLDEQLF. The variable domain in full, with the rest retrieved from reference TRBV7-9 and TRBJ2-1, is DTGVSQNPRHKITKRGQNVTFRCDPISEHNRLYWYRQTLGQGPEFLTYFQNEAQLEKSRLLSDRFSAERPKGSFSTLEIQRTEQGDSAMYLCASSRRKGGSLDEQLFGPGTRLTVL.

This clonotype was recorded a few times. This may be a read error, as it is one base from a much larger clone. The chain carries TRBV2 and TRBJ2-7; a possible D gene is TRBD2 (6 bases). V gave up 0 bases and J gave up 4 bases, with 16 bases separating them. Germline V CDR1 and CDR2: SNHLY, FYNNEI. CDR3 length equals 16 residues. The CDR3 here is CASSEAASEGPYEQYF. The CDR3 DNA is TGTGCCAGCAGTGAAGCCGCTAGCGAGGGCCCGTACGAGCAGTACTTC. The variable domain in full, with the rest retrieved from reference TRBV2 and TRBJ2-7, is EPEVTQTPSHQVTQMGQEVILRCVPISNHLYFYWYRQILGQKVEFLVSFYNNEISEKSEIFDDQFSVERPDGSNFTLKIRSTKLEDSAMYFCASSEAASEGPYEQYFGPGTRLTVT.

This clonotype was recorded many times. This chain connects TRBV7-9 to TRBJ2-7, with 9 bases aligning to TRBD1. The trim removed 2 bases at V and 3 bases at J, leaving 11 bases unmatched. The germline V gene has CDR1 SEHNR and CDR2 FQNEAQ (reference sequence). This CDR3 spans 17 amino acids. CDR3 coding DNA: TGTGCCAGCAGCTTAAGGGGTGGGACAGGGTCCGGCTACGAGCAGTACTTC. It specifies CASSLRGGTGSGYEQYF.

The table lists this clonotype with many counts. The chain uses TRBV19 and TRBJ2-1; the match to TRBD2 covers 8 bases. This CDR3 is 13 amino acids long. Germline-derived CDR1 and CDR2 are LNHDA and SQIVND (reference sequence). J lost 8 bases, V lost 7 bases, and 7 bases had no gene match. The CDR3 here is CASTGGPWDEQFF. CDR3 nucleotides: TGTGCCAGTACGGGAGGGCCTTGGGATGAGCAGTTCTTC.